This TCR beta chain was captured in a study of Graves' ophthalmopathy and Graves' hyperthyroidism. The PBMCs were taken from 10 ml of fresh peripheral blood. CDR3 length: 16 residues. Trimming at V came to 5 bases and at J to 3 bases, leaving 9 bases not matched to a gene. Per germline, CDR1 MDHEN and CDR2 SYDVKM. Transcripts of RNA were the source for amplifying TCR beta CDR3 regions. The authors performed first-round RT-PCR with HTBI primers and then a second-round multiplex PCR. TCRdb reprocessed the multiplex PCR reads with MiXCR, giving one entry per CDR3 protein. The data hold hundreds of thousands of distinct CDR3 sequences, with around a fifth observed a single time.

The sample comprised peripheral blood. The source is a woman younger than 35 with stable Graves' hyperthyroidism. V is TRBV28 and J is TRBJ2-2; 7 nucleotides agree with TRBD2. CDR3 DNA: TGTGCCAGCAGTACCGCCTCTAGCGGATACACCGGGGAGCTGTTTTTT. This translates into CASSTASSGYTGELFF.